The 17 T cell receptor beta chains presented below share a single source sample, sequenced in a study of cytomegalovirus exposure and HLA in healthy donors. The data were produced by immunoSEQ multiplex PCR, yet TCRdb's version contains in-frame clones alone and is incomplete. The top ten hold 3.1% of the sample, which has about 260,000 clones, 90% seen once. The material sequenced was PBMCs. Every receptor here comes from a woman in her twenties or thirties in good health and CMV-seronegative.

The chain couples TRBV14 to TRBJ2-3, with TRBD2 matching over 11 bases. The length of the CDR3 is 18 residues. Germline assignment: CDR1 SGHDN and CDR2 FVKESK. Trimming at V came to 0 bases and at J to 4 bases, leaving 9 bases not matched to a gene. The CDR3 sequence is CASSQEMRLAGIPDTQYF. The CDR3 DNA reads TGTGCCAGCAGCCAAGAGATGAGACTAGCGGGAATCCCAGATACGCAGTATTTT.

The rearrangement links TRBV5-4 to TRBJ2-3; D is unresolved. The germline CDR1 and CDR2 sequences are SGHNT and YYREEE (reference sequence). Trimming left V 9 bases short and J 6 bases short, with 17 bases between. The CDR3 spans 13 residues. The CDR3 DNA reads TGTGCCACCCACCATCGTGAAGCTGATACGCAGTATTTT. Amino acids: CATHHREADTQYF.

The V gene is TRBV27, the J gene TRBJ1-2, with D possibly TRBD1 on 5 matching bases. Trimming stripped 1 base from V and 0 bases from J, with 12 bases between. The CDR3 covers 16 residues. Germline values: CDR1 MNHEY, CDR2 SMNVEV (reference sequence). Written as DNA, the CDR3 is TGTGCCAGCAGTTTATGGGCAGGGAAAACTAACTATGGCTACACCTTC. Its protein product is CASSLWAGKTNYGYTF.

This clone showed up just once. V gene TRBV27 combines with J gene TRBJ2-1; 8 nucleotides match TRBD2. Per germline, CDR1 MNHEY and CDR2 SMNVEV (reference sequence). The trim removed 3 bases at V and 9 bases at J, leaving 4 bases unmatched. The CDR3 covers 13 residues. DNA for the CDR3: TGTGCCAGCAGTTTGGCGGGAGGTTCTGAGCAGTTCTTC. The encoded protein is CASSLAGGSEQFF.

The chain employs TRBV6-4 and TRBJ2-2, with a possible D match to TRBD1 (5 bases). V lost 4 bases, J lost 0 bases, and 12 bases lay in between. Per the germline V gene, CDR1 is MRHNA and CDR2 is SNTAGT. This CDR3 is 16 amino acids long. The DNA of the CDR3 is TGTGCCAGCAGTGCCTCAGGGATCGCGAACACCGGGGAGCTGTTTTTT. It specifies CASSASGIANTGELFF.

V gene TRBV19 combines with J gene TRBJ1-4, with a weak D call TRBD1 (5 bases). Germline V gene sequence: CDR1 LNHDA, CDR2 SQIVND (reference sequence). The CDR3 extends over 15 amino acids. V was shortened by 5 bases and J by 12 bases, with 22 bases between the two germline ends. The CDR3: CASSFPMGRRVELFF. CDR3 DNA sequence: TGTGCCAGTAGTTTCCCGATGGGACGTCGGGTTGAACTGTTTTTT.

V is TRBV7-9 and J is TRBJ2-1; no firm D call. Deletions cut 1 base from V and 7 bases from J, with 14 bases between. Germline CDR1 SEHNR, CDR2 FQNEAQ (reference sequence). The CDR3 runs 15 residues. The CDR3 DNA follows: TGTGCCAGCAGCTTAGGAGAATCCGGCAGGAATGAGCAGTTCTTC. It codes for CASSLGESGRNEQFF.

The genes are TRBV4-1 and TRBJ1-5; D not resolved. The length of the CDR3 is 13 residues. V was clipped by 0 bases and J by 9 bases, with 9 bases between them. From germline, CDR1 is MGHRA and CDR2 YSYEKL. CDR3 DNA sequence: TGCGCCAGCAGCCAAGATCCCACCGGGCCCCAGCATTTT. Translated, it gives CASSQDPTGPQHF.

The chain employs TRBV5-6 and TRBJ2-7; 9 bases line up with TRBD2. There are 16 residues in the CDR3. CDR1 is SGHDT and CDR2 is YYEEEE in the germline V gene. The V gene end was trimmed by 3 bases and the J gene end by 2 bases; junction bases not matched to a gene: 9. The CDR3 DNA reads as TGTGCCAGCAGCTCGCTCATGGCGGGAGGGCCCTACGAGCAGTACTTC. Protein sequence: CASSSLMAGGPYEQYF.

With regard to this clone: The junction departs from the called germline gene at one end, perhaps through a read error. The chain has TRBV6-6 and TRBJ1-1, with a possible D match to TRBD1 (5 bases). Germline V gives CDR1 MNHNY, CDR2 SVGAGI (reference sequence). The CDR3 is 14 residues long. The CDR3 sequence: CASTYLRGNTEAFF. CDR3 nucleotides: TGTGCCAGCACTTACCTTAGGGGGAACACTGAAGCTTTCTTT.

The chain employs TRBV27 and TRBJ2-3; TRBD2 aligns across 7 bases. The length of the CDR3 is 14 residues. Per germline, CDR1 MNHEY and CDR2 SMNVEV (reference sequence). V was pared by 3 bases and J by 3 bases, with 3 bases of the junction left unmatched. The CDR3 DNA reads TGTGCCAGCAGTTTTGCGGGAGCGACAGATACGCAGTATTTT. The encoded protein is CASSFAGATDTQYF.

V usage is TRBV29-1 and J usage is TRBJ2-3; D gene uncertain. This CDR3 is 12 amino acids long. Germline CDR1 SQVTM, CDR2 ANQGSEA. The V and J ends lost 2 bases and 0 bases respectively, with 3 bases between them. CDR3 sequence reads: CSVERSTDTQYF. The CDR3 DNA reads TGCAGCGTTGAACGCAGCACAGATACGCAGTATTTT.

This clone was found once. The V and J genes are TRBV5-1 and TRBJ2-5; TRBD2 aligns across 13 bases. The CDR3 covers 17 residues. After removal of 5 bases from V and 3 bases from J, the junction contained 10 bases not matched to a gene. Germline CDR1 reads SGHRS; CDR2 reads YFSETQ. The CDR3 protein is CASRAGGTSGTKETQYF. As DNA, the CDR3 is TGCGCCAGCAGGGCGGGAGGGACTAGCGGGACGAAAGAGACCCAGTACTTC.

This chain joins TRBV28 and TRBJ1-5; TRBD1 matches 7 bases. CDR1 is MDHEN, CDR2 SYDVKM, per germline. The CDR3 has 14 residues. The V gene end was trimmed by 6 bases and the J gene end by 5 bases; junction bases not matched to a gene: 7. The CDR3 DNA is TGTGCCAGCAGCCCTACAGGGGAGGATCAGCCCCAGCATTTT. Encoded protein: CASSPTGEDQPQHF.

The chain uses TRBV19 and TRBJ2-2; tentative D call: TRBD1 (6 bases). The length of the CDR3 is 15 residues. Deletions cut 5 bases from V and 0 bases from J, with 10 bases between. Per germline, CDR1 LNHDA and CDR2 SQIVND (reference sequence). Here the CDR3 DNA reads TGTGCCAGTAGTCCCGGGACACCGAACACCGGGGAGCTGTTTTTT. Translating it yields CASSPGTPNTGELFF. The full variable domain, completed using reference TRBV19 and TRBJ2-2, is DGGITQSPKYLFRKEGQNVTLSCEQNLNHDAMYWYRQDPGQGLRLIYYSQIVNDFQKGDIAEGYSVSREKKESFPLTVTSAQKNPTAFYLCASSPGTPNTGELFFGEGSRLTVL.

The rearrangement links TRBV5-4 to TRBJ2-7; 12 nucleotides align to TRBD2. This CDR3 contains 16 residues. Germline V lookup: CDR1 SGHNT, CDR2 YYREEE (reference sequence). Losses at the gene ends were 4 bases for V and 6 bases for J; bases not matched to a gene: 11. The CDR3, as DNA: TGTGCCAGCAGCCCGGGGCTAGCGGGAGGGCGGCGCGAGCAGTACTTC. Translated: CASSPGLAGGRREQYF.

There are a few counts of this clone. The chain combines TRBV18 with TRBJ1-5; D is uncertain. V was pared by 3 bases and J by 7 bases, with 10 bases between. The CDR3 totals 13 residues. Germline lookup yields CDR1 KGHSH and CDR2 LQKENI. In nucleotides, the CDR3 is TGTGCCAGCTCACCGTTTAACGAGCAGCCCCAGCATTTT. It encodes CASSPFNEQPQHF.